This T cell receptor beta chain appears in the sequencing data of a study of T cell changes during pregnancy in multiple sclerosis. From germline, CDR1 is SGDLS and CDR2 YYNGEE. The CDR3 contains 14 residues. Trimming removed 2 bases from V and 0 bases from J, with 9 bases in between. Profiling relied on immunoSEQ multiplex PCR, and the TCRdb table lists in-frame clones only, not all of them. This table has about 100,000 clones, 90% to 95% appearing once. The chain joins TRBV9 to TRBJ2-7, with a possible D match to TRBD2 (6 bases). The TCR originated in a female donor with multiple sclerosis, enrolled in a pregnancy study. Sequenced material: peripheral blood, taken before pregnancy. The CDR3 sequence: CASSVYGSSYEQYF. CDR3 in DNA: TGTGCCAGCAGCGTCTACGGGAGCTCCTACGAGCAGTACTTC.